This TCR beta chain was sequenced for a study of beta chain features in type 1 diabetes. This CDR3 is 14 amino acids long. Trimming removed 10 bases from V and 5 bases from J; junction bases left unmatched: 9. Germline values: CDR1 SGDLS, CDR2 YYNGEE. Expressed TCRB transcripts were sequenced because the entire RNA isolate underwent reverse transcription. Data came from immunoSEQ multiplex PCR; TCRdb stores just in-frame clones and leaves some out. The sample lists 390,000 or so clones, over 11% occurring once. This clone was recorded a few times. The source material was naive CD4+ T cells from blood. The gene calls are TRBV9 and TRBJ2-1, with 10 bases fitting TRBD2. The sequence was collected from a man aged 25-45 years in good health. CDR3 protein: CAGNLAGVDNEQFF. The CDR3 nucleotides read TGTGCCGGAAATCTAGCGGGAGTGGACAATGAGCAGTTCTTC.